The 9 T cell receptor beta chains reported below all come from one sample, sequenced in a study of glioma-infiltrating T cells after dendritic cell vaccination. Assay: immunoSEQ multiplex PCR; the TCRdb copy retains only in-frame clones and omits some. The data show 85,000 to 100,000 clones, 75% to 90% seen once. Time point given: after dendritic cell vaccination, including at tumor progression/relapse. The sample consisted of blood, taken after dendritic cell vaccination. These receptors all stem from a human donor with glioblastoma.

The chain links TRBV14 to TRBJ2-1; TRBD1 matches 10 bases. The germline CDR1 and CDR2 sequences are SGHDN and FVKESK. This CDR3 contains 15 residues. V dropped 6 bases and J dropped 13; count of bases not matched to a gene: 15. For the CDR3, the DNA is TGTGCCAGCAGTCCCGGGACAGGGGCCCTCGGGAAACAGTTCTTC. Translation gives CASSPGTGALGKQFF.

The CDR3 DNA reads as TGTGCCAGCAGCGAACAACTAGGCCAGTCTACCGGGGAGCTGTTTTTT. This codes for CASSEQLGQSTGELFF. The chain recombines TRBV7-9 with TRBJ2-2; D might be TRBD2 (5 bases). Trimming took 5 bases from V and 5 from J, leaving 18 bases between them. This CDR3 has 16 residues. CDR1 and CDR2 from the germline V gene are SEHNR and FQNEAQ (reference sequence).

The V call is TRBV13, the J call TRBJ1-2, with TRBD1 identical over 8 bases. The CDR3 covers 14 residues. The germline CDR1 and CDR2 sequences are PRHDT and FYEKMQ (reference sequence). The trim removed 5 bases at V and 2 bases at J, leaving 4 bases unmatched. The CDR3 region has the DNA TGTGCCAGCAGCCCAGGACAGGGAAACTATGGCTACACCTTC. It encodes CASSPGQGNYGYTF.

This clone has just one count. The chain employs TRBV27 and TRBJ1-6, with TRBD1 matching over 8 bases. CDR3 size: 15 residues. V trimming: 6 bases; J trimming: 10 bases; junction bases outside the gene matches: 11. Germline loops: CDR1 MNHEY, CDR2 SMNVEV (reference sequence). The CDR3 sequence: CASRVERTGKSPLHF. The CDR3 DNA is TGTGCCAGCAGAGTTGAGAGGACAGGGAAGTCACCCCTCCACTTT.

V gene TRBV27 combines with J gene TRBJ1-1; tentative D call: TRBD1 (5 bases). Per the germline V gene, CDR1 is MNHEY and CDR2 is SMNVEV (reference sequence). V was trimmed by 4 bases and J by 0 bases, leaving 12 bases between them. The CDR3 covers 15 residues. CDR3 sequence: CASSSGGFMNTEAFF. The CDR3 DNA sequence: TGTGCCAGCAGTTCGGGGGGGTTTATGAACACTGAAGCTTTCTTT.

The chain employs TRBV5-3 and TRBJ2-7; TRBD2 matches at 10 bases. TRBV5-3 is identified as an open reading frame with a role that is uncertain. The CDR3 covers 15 residues. Losses at the gene ends were 1 base for V and 5 bases for J; bases not matched to a gene: 6. The CDR3 DNA sequence: TGTGCCAGAAGCTTGAGCGGGAGGGCCCCCAACGAGCAGTACGTC. It yields the protein CARSLSGRAPNEQYV.

This chain connects TRBV4-2 to TRBJ2-3; 10 nucleotides match TRBD2. V was pared by 0 bases and J by 3 bases, with 3 bases of the junction left unmatched. The CDR3 is made up of 16 amino acids. Per the germline V gene, CDR1 is LGHNA and CDR2 is YNFKEQ. Here the CDR3 DNA reads TGTGCCAGCAGCCAAGATGAGCGGGGGGGGACAGATACGCAGTATTTT. Its protein product is CASSQDERGGTDTQYF.

This chain links TRBV9 with TRBJ1-2; 7 nucleotides align to TRBD1. CDR1 SGDLS and CDR2 YYNGEE come from the germline V gene. The J segment lost 4 bases and the V segment lost 0 bases, leaving 3 bases of the junction unmatched. The CDR3 is made up of 14 amino acids. The DNA of the CDR3 is TGTGCCAGCAGCGTAGGATCAGGGGGCTATGGCTACACCTTC. It encodes CASSVGSGGYGYTF.

This clone was counted once. The gene calls are TRBV6-5 and TRBJ2-1; 8 positions match TRBD2. V trimming: 6 bases; J trimming: 2 bases; junction bases outside the gene matches: 6. CDR3 size: 15 residues. Germline CDR1 MNHEY, CDR2 SVGAGI. In DNA form, the CDR3 reads TGTGCCAGCAGGCCACTAGCGGCTACCTACAATGAGCAGTTCTTC. It codes for CASRPLAATYNEQFF.